This TCR beta chain was found in a study of blood T cell repertoires in COVID-19. Study-level background: COVID-19 samples, acute and convalescent, were from the United States, Italy and Spain. T cells, B-cell-depleted T cells, or PBMCs supplied cDNA or gDNA.

Recruitment covered under 25 US areas and drew participants whose ages spanned about 18 to 89 years. Sequencing was performed with immunoSEQ multiplex PCR; in TCRdb, only in-frame clones are kept and a portion is missing. Of approximately 210,000 clones listed, around 82% are singletons. CDR1 and CDR2 from the germline V gene are SGHKS and YYEKEE (reference sequence). V was shortened by 4 bases and J by 6 bases, with 11 bases between the two germline ends. The CDR3 has 12 residues. The TCR originated in a woman between 45 and 65 years old with acute COVID-19. The sequenced sample consisted of PBMCs or T cells enriched from blood (not recorded which). The rearrangement links TRBV5-5 to TRBJ2-7; a weak D match, TRBD2 (5 bases). In DNA form, the CDR3 reads TGTGCCAGCAGCCCCCTCGGAGGCGAGCAGTACGTC. Translated: CASSPLGGEQYV.